This entry lists 12 T cell receptor beta chains sequenced from one sample in a study of control samples from healthy donors and cancer patients (dated by TCRdb to 2020 to 2022). Libraries were built with the immunoSEQ multiplex PCR assay. Imported from immuneACCESS, the table was reduced by TCRdb to in-frame sequences with V and J called. These copies leave out some clones; in studies compared against another copy, an unresolved V gene accounts for under half, and the cause of the remainder is not known. Across this sample there are about 130,000 clones, with 80% to 95% seen only once. The top ten clonotypes cover over 0.5% of the sample. Sequencing was performed on PBMCs. These receptors were taken from a man older than 75 with head and neck cancer.

The rearrangement links TRBV3-1 (or the pseudogene TRBV3-2) to TRBJ1-4, with unresolved D. The CDR3 runs 15 residues. Trimming removed 4 bases from V and 5 bases from J, with 14 bases in between. Germline CDR1 LGHDT, CDR2 YNNKEL (reference sequence). CDR3 bases: TGTGCCAGCAGCCCCAGAGGCGCTTTAAATGAAAAACTGTTTTTT. Translated, it gives CASSPRGALNEKLFF.

The chain carries TRBV18 and TRBJ1-1; tentative D call: TRBD1 (5 bases). The CDR3 spans 13 residues. V was pared by 6 bases and J by 1 base, with 9 bases between. Germline V lookup: CDR1 KGHSH, CDR2 LQKENI. CDR3 residues: CASSGRKNTEAFF. CDR3 in DNA: TGTGCCAGCTCGGGACGGAAGAACACTGAAGCTTTCTTT.

The chain has TRBV25-1 and TRBJ2-3; 10 bases map to TRBD1. This CDR3 is 15 amino acids long. The germline gives CDR1 MGHDK, CDR2 SYGVNS. V was pared by 6 bases and J by 4 bases, with 7 bases of the junction left unmatched. The CDR3 region has the DNA TGTGCCAGCAGCCCTGGGACAGGGGCGTCAGATACGCAGTATTTT. Translation gives CASSPGTGASDTQYF. The whole variable domain, remainder taken from reference TRBV25-1 and TRBJ2-3, is EADIYQTPRYLVIGTGKKITLECSQTMGHDKMYWYQQDPGMELHLIHYSYGVNSTEKGDLSSESTVSRIRTEHFPLTLESARPSHTSQYLCASSPGTGASDTQYFGPGTRLTVL.

The V call is TRBV3-1 (or the pseudogene TRBV3-2), the J call TRBJ1-3; D not resolved. The CDR3 is 15 amino acids. The germline V gene has CDR1 LGHDT and CDR2 YNNKEL (reference sequence). V lost 3 bases and J lost 2, with 11 bases in between. In DNA, the CDR3 is TGTGCCAGCAGCCAGGCAAGAATAACTGGAAACACCATATATTTT. Translation: CASSQARITGNTIYF.

The V call is TRBV19, the J call TRBJ2-3; the match to TRBD2 covers 11 bases. CDR3 size: 16 residues. The V segment lost 5 bases and the J segment 3 bases; nucleotides outside the gene matches: 7. Germline values: CDR1 LNHDA, CDR2 SQIVND (reference sequence). The CDR3 region is CASSARLAGMTDTQYF. The CDR3 coding sequence is TGTGCCAGTAGTGCCCGACTAGCGGGAATGACAGATACGCAGTATTTT.

J is TRBJ1-2 and V is TRBV3-1 (or the pseudogene TRBV3-2), with D hard to call. V was cut by 1 base and J by 6 bases, with 3 bases left in between. CDR1 LGHDT and CDR2 YNNKEL come from the germline V gene (reference sequence). The CDR3 consists of 11 residues. The CDR3 DNA sequence: TGTGCCAGCAGCCAAGCGAATGGCTACACCTTC. Encoded protein: CASSQANGYTF.

The chain uses TRBV3-1 (or the pseudogene TRBV3-2) and TRBJ1-1; no firm D call. V gave up 0 bases and J gave up 3 bases, with 11 bases separating them. The CDR3 is 15 residues long. Germline V lookup: CDR1 LGHDT, CDR2 YNNKEL (reference sequence). The CDR3 DNA reads as TGTGCCAGCAGCCAAGACAGTGGGATTTACACTGAAGCTTTCTTT. It yields the protein CASSQDSGIYTEAFF.

This clone was picked up one time. This sequence joins TRBV4-1 and TRBJ1-5; D may be TRBD1 (6 bases). The CDR3 has 16 amino acids. Trimming cost V 1 base and J 4 bases, with 14 bases left between them. Per the germline V gene, CDR1 is MGHRA and CDR2 is YSYEKL. In nucleotides, the CDR3 is TGCGCCAGCAGCCAAGGTTCAGGGGATTGGAATCAGCCCCAGCATTTT. This codes for CASSQGSGDWNQPQHF.

This chain uses TRBV6-6 with TRBJ1-5, with a weak D call TRBD1 (6 bases). The CDR3 is 13 amino acids. The germline CDR1 and CDR2 sequences are MNHNY and SVGAGI (reference sequence). The V and J ends lost 6 bases and 9 bases respectively, with 15 bases between them. CDR3 bases: TGTGCCAGCAGCCGCGGAGGGGGTCTGCCCCAGCATTTT. Protein sequence: CASSRGGGLPQHF.

The gene calls are TRBV15 and TRBJ2-7; D possibly corresponds to TRBD2 (6 bases). The CDR3 loop spans 14 amino acids. Germline V gene sequence: CDR1 LNHNV, CDR2 YYDKDF (reference sequence). V shed 0 bases and J shed 4 bases, with 10 bases lying between them. The CDR3, as DNA: TGTGCCACCAGCAGAGATTCCGGGAGTTACGAGCAGTACTTC. It yields the protein CATSRDSGSYEQYF.

The chain uses TRBV19 and TRBJ1-5, with a possible D match to TRBD1 (5 bases). This CDR3 comprises 14 residues. Germline assignment: CDR1 LNHDA and CDR2 SQIVND (reference sequence). The V gene lost 7 bases and the J gene lost 0 bases, with 10 bases spanning the gap. CDR3 region: CASKEGPSNQPQHF. For the CDR3, the DNA is TGTGCCAGTAAAGAGGGGCCTAGCAATCAGCCCCAGCATTTT.

The genes are TRBV19 and TRBJ2-7, with 7 positions matching TRBD1. Trimming at V came to 2 bases and at J to 0 bases, leaving 7 bases not matched to a gene. Germline assignment: CDR1 LNHDA and CDR2 SQIVND (reference sequence). The length of the CDR3 is 16 residues. CDR3 DNA sequence: TGTGCCAGTAGTATACGACAGGGTTGGGACTCCTACGAGCAGTACTTC. It specifies CASSIRQGWDSYEQYF.